The clone carrying this T cell receptor (beta chain) was detected only once. Original handling: Counts of nucleated cells, estimated from reference gene primer amplification, were obtained. Generated by immunoSEQ multiplex PCR, the TCRdb table keeps only in-frame clones and is missing some. The V and J calls and clone size come from that table; D and trimming were worked out from the DNA. The sample includes some 83,000 clones, approximately 88% of them seen just once. The data belong to a study of blood T cell repertoires in COVID-19. Across the study: T cells, B-cell-depleted T cells, or PBMCs supplied cDNA or gDNA.

Germline assignment: CDR1 MRHNA and CDR2 SNTAGT. The CDR3 covers 15 residues. V trimming: 6 bases; J trimming: 0 bases; junction bases outside the gene matches: 2. The specimen sequenced was peripheral blood. The J gene is TRBJ2-6, the V gene TRBV6-4; 7 nucleotides agree with TRBD1. The receptor was derived from a man aged 55 to 70 with acute or convalescent COVID-19. The CDR3 here is CASSGQASGANVLTF. The CDR3, as DNA: TGTGCCAGCAGCGGACAGGCCTCTGGGGCCAACGTCCTGACTTTC.